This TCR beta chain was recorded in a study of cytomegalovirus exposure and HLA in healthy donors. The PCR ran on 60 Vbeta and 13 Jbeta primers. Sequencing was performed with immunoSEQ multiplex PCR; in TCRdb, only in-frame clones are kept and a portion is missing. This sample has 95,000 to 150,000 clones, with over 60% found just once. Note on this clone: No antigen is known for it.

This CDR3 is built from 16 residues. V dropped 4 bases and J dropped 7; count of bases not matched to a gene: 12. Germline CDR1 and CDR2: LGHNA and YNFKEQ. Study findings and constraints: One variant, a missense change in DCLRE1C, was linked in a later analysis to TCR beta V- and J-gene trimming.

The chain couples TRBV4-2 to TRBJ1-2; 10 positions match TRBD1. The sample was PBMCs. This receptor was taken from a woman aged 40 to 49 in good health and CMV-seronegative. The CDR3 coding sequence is TGTGCCAGCAGCCCAACTACCGGGACAGGGGCAAGTGGCTACACCTTC. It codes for CASSPTTGTGASGYTF.